The 32 T cell receptor beta chains reported below all come from one sample, sequenced in a study of blood T cell repertoires in COVID-19 (TCRdb year 2020). Library preparation was by the immunoSEQ multiplex PCR assay. TCRdb mirrors the immuneACCESS table, restricted to in-frame sequences. Some clones are absent from its copies; in checked studies, under half trace to an unresolved V gene, and the reason for the others is unknown. Recorded for this sample are approximately 250,000 clones; approximately 89% of them occurred a single time. About 1.7% of the sample goes to the ten largest clones. The sample taken for sequencing was peripheral blood. The receptor set was obtained from a woman in her sixties who had recovered from COVID-19.

This clone was picked up one time. V is TRBV5-1 and J is TRBJ2-3; 13 nucleotides line up with TRBD2. CDR3 length: 20 amino acids. Trimming cost V 0 bases and J 2 bases; bases outside gene matches: 12. The germline V gene encodes CDR1 SGHRS and CDR2 YFSETQ. For the CDR3, the DNA is TGCGCCAGCAGCTTGGCCGGACTAGCGGGGGAACATCGCCCCACAGATACGCAGTATTTT. Translating gives CASSLAGLAGEHRPTDTQYF.

The rearrangement links TRBV10-1 to TRBJ1-5; D unresolved. Germline V gene sequence: CDR1 WNHNN, CDR2 SYGVQD (reference sequence). Trimming removed 11 bases at V and 0 bases at J, with 8 bases between. The CDR3 extends over 12 amino acids. The CDR3 region is CAGGFSNQPQHF. The DNA for the CDR3 is TGCGCCGGAGGATTTAGCAATCAGCCCCAGCATTTT.

This chain connects TRBV18 to TRBJ1-5; 10 positions match TRBD1. CDR1 KGHSH and CDR2 LQKENI come from the germline V gene. This CDR3 comprises 17 residues. Germline trimming cut 5 bases from V and 0 bases from J; bases unmatched to any gene: 7. The CDR3 bases are TGTGCCAGCTCATCGGGACAGGGGTTTTATAGCAATCAGCCCCAGCATTTT. Residues: CASSSGQGFYSNQPQHF. The variable domain in full, completed from reference TRBV18 and TRBJ1-5, reads NAGVMQNPRHLVRRRGQEARLRCSPMKGHSHVYWYRQLPEEGLKFMVYLQKENIIDESGMPKERFSAEFPKEGPSILRIQQVVRGDSAAYFCASSSGQGFYSNQPQHFGDGTRLSIL.

This clone was seen just once. This chain uses TRBV10-2 with TRBJ2-3, with a tentative D call TRBD2 (5 bases). Trimming removed 3 bases from V and 1 base from J, with 8 bases in between. The CDR3 covers 14 residues. Germline V gene sequence: CDR1 WSHSY, CDR2 SAAADI. DNA for the CDR3: TGCGCCAGCAGTGATCGGACTGGCACAGATACGCAGTATTTT. Translating gives CASSDRTGTDTQYF.

The rearrangement links TRBV28 to TRBJ2-7, with 8 bases lining up with TRBD1. V lost 5 bases to trimming and J lost 3 bases; unmatched junction nucleotides: 12. This CDR3 has 16 residues. CDR1 is MDHEN and CDR2 is SYDVKM in the germline V gene. CDR3 coding DNA: TGTGCCAGCAGTCTGACCCGACAGGGGAATCACTACGAGCAGTACTTC. This gives the protein CASSLTRQGNHYEQYF.

The chain combines TRBV19 with TRBJ2-1, with D maybe TRBD2 (6 bases). The CDR3 is made up of 14 amino acids. The ends were cut back, 3 bases at V and 7 bases at J, with 13 bases in the middle. CDR1 is LNHDA and CDR2 is SQIVND in the germline V gene (reference sequence). The CDR3 region has the DNA TGTGCCAGTAGTATGTCAGGGAGGAGGAATGAGCAGTTCTTC. It encodes CASSMSGRRNEQFF.

This chain joins TRBV7-3 and TRBJ2-7; 10 bases align to TRBD2. Germline V gene sequence: CDR1 SGHTA, CDR2 FQGTGA. The CDR3 spans 15 residues. Unmatched junction bases numbered 4, after V lost 4 bases and J lost 1 base. Here the CDR3 DNA reads TGTGCCAGCAGCTCGCAAGCGGGGGGGTCCTACGAGCAGTACTTC. Translated: CASSSQAGGSYEQYF.

Here the CDR3 DNA reads TGTGCCAGCAGTTTTATAGCGGGGGCTTACGAGCAGTACTTC. Encoded protein: CASSFIAGAYEQYF. J is TRBJ2-7 and V is TRBV28; 9 nucleotides match TRBD2. With V trimmed by 3 bases and J by 4 bases, 4 bases remained unmatched. The germline CDR1 and CDR2 sequences are MDHEN and SYDVKM. The CDR3 consists of 14 residues.

V and J are TRBV19 and TRBJ2-7; 8 bases line up with TRBD1. The CDR3 is 15 residues long. CDR1 is LNHDA and CDR2 is SQIVND in the germline V gene (reference sequence). V was pared by 7 bases and J by 2 bases, with 10 bases of the junction left unmatched. DNA for the CDR3: TGTGCCAGTATCCCCTGGGGACAGGCCACCTACGAGCAGTACTTC. This translates into CASIPWGQATYEQYF.

The chain links TRBV5-1 to TRBJ1-6; D may be TRBD1 (6 bases). Germline lookup yields CDR1 SGHRS and CDR2 YFSETQ. V lost 4 bases and J 8 bases, leaving 13 bases between the germline ends. The CDR3 contains 14 residues. Here the CDR3 DNA reads TGCGCCAGCAGCGAGACAGGAGCCGATTCACCCCTCCACTTT. It is translated as CASSETGADSPLHF.

The chain is built from TRBV10-3 and TRBJ1-5; possibly TRBD1 for D (5 bases). CDR1 ENHRY and CDR2 SYGVKD come from the germline V gene. V lost 0 bases and J lost 9, with 18 bases in between. This CDR3 is 16 amino acids long. The CDR3 loop is CAISESTVTASGPQHF. The DNA of the CDR3 is TGTGCCATCAGTGAGTCAACGGTGACAGCGTCCGGGCCCCAGCATTTT.

J is TRBJ1-3 and V is TRBV7-9; weak D call: TRBD1 (5 bases). The CDR3 is made up of 15 amino acids. Germline CDR1 reads SEHNR; CDR2 reads FQNEAQ (reference sequence). With 5 bases removed from V and 2 bases from J, the gap between germline ends came to 13 bases. CDR3 amino acids: CASSPHGRAGNTIYF. The DNA for the CDR3 is TGTGCCAGCAGCCCCCACGGCAGGGCTGGAAACACCATATATTTT.

V usage is TRBV6-5 and J usage is TRBJ2-5; the match to TRBD2 covers 8 bases. Germline trimming cut 6 bases from V and 4 bases from J; bases unmatched to any gene: 4. Germline CDR1 is MNHEY and CDR2 is SVGAGI. The CDR3 is 13 amino acids. The CDR3 reads CASSGGGIETQYF. Here the CDR3 DNA reads TGTGCCAGCAGCGGGGGGGGGATAGAGACCCAGTACTTC.

The V gene is TRBV5-1, the J gene TRBJ2-2; D gene unclear. CDR1 is SGHRS, CDR2 YFSETQ, per germline. Between the trimmed V and J ends, which lost 4 bases and 3 bases, there was a span of 7 bases. The CDR3 length is 13 residues. Here the CDR3 reads CASSPLYTGELFF. As DNA, the CDR3 is TGCGCCAGCAGCCCTCTCTACACCGGGGAGCTGTTTTTT.

V usage is TRBV12-3 or TRBV12-4 and J usage is TRBJ2-1, with no clear D. Trimming removed 1 base from V and 7 bases from J, with 2 bases in between. CDR3 size: 11 residues. The chain's CDR3 is CASSLVNEQFF. CDR3 bases: TGTGCCAGCAGTTTAGTAAATGAGCAGTTCTTC.

V is TRBV7-2 and J is TRBJ2-3; D is uncertain. This CDR3 has 14 amino acids. Germline lookup yields CDR1 SGHTA and CDR2 FQGNSA. V dropped 1 base and J dropped 1 base, with 6 bases sitting between them. The DNA for the CDR3 is TGTGCCAGCAGCTTAGTTGGCCGCACAGATACGCAGTATTTT. Translating gives CASSLVGRTDTQYF. Full variable domain (outside the CDR3, taken from reference TRBV7-2 and TRBJ2-3): GAGVSQSPSNKVTEKGKDVELRCDPISGHTALYWYRQSLGQGLEFLIYFQGNSAPDKSGLPSDRFSAERTGGSVSTLTIQRTQQEDSAVYLCASSLVGRTDTQYFGPGTRLTVL.

The chain couples TRBV6-2 or TRBV6-3 to TRBJ1-4; 7 bases are shared with TRBD1. With 5 bases clipped from V and 2 bases from J, the junction kept 5 bases outside the gene matches. The CDR3 runs 15 residues. Per germline, CDR1 MNHEY and CDR2 SVGEGT. As DNA, the CDR3 is TGTGCCAGCAGTCCAACAGGGGCGACTAATGAAAAACTGTTTTTT. Translated: CASSPTGATNEKLFF.

This rearrangement joins TRBV6-2 or TRBV6-3 to TRBJ2-3, with 7 bases lining up with TRBD2. CDR3 length: 17 residues. Germline V CDR1 and CDR2: MNHEY, SVGEGT. J lost 2 bases, V lost 0 bases, and 8 bases had no gene match. The CDR3 bases are TGTGCCAGCAGTTACTCGAGGCTAGCGGACTTCACAGATACGCAGTATTTT. Its translation is CASSYSRLADFTDTQYF.

Notes on this clone: This CDR3 is also generated by other DNA sequences in the sample. This sequence joins TRBV5-1 and TRBJ1-3; D is unresolved. The germline CDR1 and CDR2 sequences are SGHRS and YFSETQ. The ends were cut back, 0 bases at V and 1 base at J, with 5 bases in the middle. This CDR3 comprises 14 residues. The CDR3 spells CASSLDLSGNTIYF. The CDR3 nucleotides read TGCGCCAGCAGCTTGGACTTATCTGGAAACACCATATATTTT.

This chain links TRBV6-5 with TRBJ2-1, with 8 positions matching TRBD1. J was trimmed by 7 bases and V by 7 bases; bases with no gene match: 12. Germline assignment: CDR1 MNHEY and CDR2 SVGAGI. CDR3 length: 15 amino acids. CDR3 protein: CASNIRDRSVNEQFF. The CDR3 bases are TGTGCCAGCAATATCCGGGACAGGAGTGTAAATGAGCAGTTCTTC.

The chain combines TRBV19 with TRBJ1-1, with 10 bases identical to TRBD1. Germline-derived CDR1 and CDR2 are LNHDA and SQIVND (reference sequence). The CDR3 covers 15 residues. Unmatched junction bases numbered 6, after V lost 5 bases and J lost 3 bases. The CDR3 spells CASSPRTGGDTEAFF. The CDR3 nucleotides read TGTGCCAGTAGTCCCCGGACAGGGGGGGACACTGAAGCTTTCTTT.

Here the CDR3 DNA reads TGTGCCATCGGAGACAGGGGAAGAGACACCATATATTTT. Residues: CAIGDRGRDTIYF. The V call is TRBV10-3, the J call TRBJ1-3; 8 bases line up with TRBD1. V gave up 8 bases and J gave up 8 bases; unmatched junction bases: 8. This CDR3 region has 13 residues. Germline CDR1 is ENHRY and CDR2 is SYGVKD.

V and J are TRBV18 and TRBJ2-7, with 10 nucleotides matching TRBD2. The V and J ends lost 3 bases and 3 bases, in that order; junction bases with no gene match: 17. CDR1 and CDR2 from the germline V gene are KGHSH and LQKENI. The CDR3 covers 19 residues. CDR3 bases: TGTGCCAGCTCACCCCCGGACAGGTTCAAGCGGGGGGGCCTCTACGAGCAGTACTTC. Residues: CASSPPDRFKRGGLYEQYF.

The chain employs TRBV5-1 and TRBJ2-5, with 8 nucleotides matching TRBD2. The ends lost 4 bases at V and 5 bases at J; junction bases unmatched: 10. Germline V gives CDR1 SGHRS, CDR2 YFSETQ. This CDR3 comprises 15 residues. The CDR3 coding sequence is TGCGCCAGCAGCCAGGGGACTAGGTGGGGGGAGACCCAGTACTTC. Protein product: CASSQGTRWGETQYF.

The rearrangement uses TRBV5-4 and TRBJ2-1; 8 positions match TRBD1. This CDR3 contains 14 residues. V shed 4 bases, J shed 6 bases, and the junction held 6 bases outside the gene matches. Germline-derived CDR1 and CDR2 are SGHNT and YYREEE (reference sequence). The chain's CDR3 is CASSRGTGGNEQFF. CDR3 coding DNA: TGTGCCAGCAGCCGAGGGACAGGTGGCAATGAGCAGTTCTTC.

The table lists this clone with many counts. The J gene is TRBJ1-1, the V gene TRBV3-1 (or the pseudogene TRBV3-2); D possibly corresponds to TRBD1 (5 bases). CDR3 length: 16 amino acids. Germline V CDR1 and CDR2: LGHDT, YNNKEL (reference sequence). V was trimmed by 2 bases and J by 1 base, leaving 14 bases between them. The CDR3 sequence: CASSQPLGGWNTEAFF. The CDR3 DNA follows: TGTGCCAGCAGCCAACCGTTGGGGGGGTGGAACACTGAAGCTTTCTTT.

V gene TRBV19 combines with J gene TRBJ1-2; D is perhaps TRBD1 (6 bases). Trimming removed 10 bases at V and 7 bases at J, with 19 bases between. CDR3 size: 13 residues. The V gene's germline CDR1 is LNHDA and CDR2 SQIVND (reference sequence). The CDR3 protein is CATLIQGFPGYTF. CDR3 bases: TGTGCCACCCTCATACAGGGATTTCCTGGCTACACCTTC.

The CDR3 DNA follows: TGTGCCATCAGTAAGGACAGGGAGTACTATGGCTACACCTTC. Amino acid sequence: CAISKDREYYGYTF. The rearrangement links TRBV10-3 to TRBJ1-2; 8 nucleotides align to TRBD1. CDR3 length: 14 amino acids. The germline CDR1 and CDR2 sequences are ENHRY and SYGVKD. V lost 5 bases and J lost 3; bases outside the gene matches: 5.

The CDR3 DNA reads as TGTGCCAGCAGTTACGGAGACAGGGCATTTCTATGGCTGTTTTTT. It codes for CASSYGDRAFLWLFF. The V and J genes are TRBV6-5 and TRBJ2-2; TRBD1 aligns across 7 bases. Trimming took 2 bases from V and 13 from J; bases not matched to a gene: 13. CDR3 length equals 15 residues. CDR1 and CDR2 (germline): MNHEY, SVGAGI.

The V call is TRBV2, the J call TRBJ1-1; 10 bases line up with TRBD1. V lost 8 bases, J lost 4 bases, and 4 bases stayed unmatched. CDR3 length equals 13 residues. From germline, CDR1 is SNHLY and CDR2 FYNNEI. This CDR3 reads CASYGQGGTEAFF. CDR3 bases: TGTGCCAGCTACGGACAGGGGGGCACTGAAGCTTTCTTT.

This clone was picked up one time. The chain recombines TRBV6-2 or TRBV6-3 with TRBJ1-5; 9 bases match TRBD1. Unmatched junction bases numbered 5, after V lost 5 bases and J lost 6 bases. The CDR3 length is 14 residues. CDR1 and CDR2 (germline): MNHEY, SVGEGT. Here the CDR3 reads CASSETGGGQPQHF. The CDR3 coding sequence is TGTGCCAGCAGTGAGACAGGGGGAGGTCAGCCCCAGCATTTT.

This clone was counted at least ten times. V usage is TRBV4-3 and J usage is TRBJ1-6; D possibly corresponds to TRBD1 (6 bases). The V gene's germline CDR1 is LGHNA and CDR2 YSLEER. V gave up 1 base and J gave up 6 bases, with 16 bases separating them. There are 17 residues in the CDR3. The CDR3 protein is CASSQGGGGTTNSPLHF. In DNA form, the CDR3 reads TGCGCCAGCAGCCAAGGTGGGGGCGGCACAACTAATTCACCCCTCCACTTT.